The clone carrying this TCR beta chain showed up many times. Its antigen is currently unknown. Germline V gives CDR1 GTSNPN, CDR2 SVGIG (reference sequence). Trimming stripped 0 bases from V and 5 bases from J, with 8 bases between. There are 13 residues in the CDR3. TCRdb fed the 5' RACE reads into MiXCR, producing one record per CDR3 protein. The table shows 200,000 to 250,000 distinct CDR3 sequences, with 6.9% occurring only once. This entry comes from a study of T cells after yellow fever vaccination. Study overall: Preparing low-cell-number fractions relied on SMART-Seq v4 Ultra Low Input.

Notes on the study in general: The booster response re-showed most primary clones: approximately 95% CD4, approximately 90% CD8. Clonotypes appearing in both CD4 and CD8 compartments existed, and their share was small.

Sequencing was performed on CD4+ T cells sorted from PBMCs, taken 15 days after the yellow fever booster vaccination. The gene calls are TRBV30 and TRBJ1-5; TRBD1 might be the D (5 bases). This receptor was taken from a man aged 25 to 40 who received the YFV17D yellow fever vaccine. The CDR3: CAWSVLGDQPQHF. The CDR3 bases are TGTGCCTGGAGTGTTTTAGGGGATCAGCCCCAGCATTTT.